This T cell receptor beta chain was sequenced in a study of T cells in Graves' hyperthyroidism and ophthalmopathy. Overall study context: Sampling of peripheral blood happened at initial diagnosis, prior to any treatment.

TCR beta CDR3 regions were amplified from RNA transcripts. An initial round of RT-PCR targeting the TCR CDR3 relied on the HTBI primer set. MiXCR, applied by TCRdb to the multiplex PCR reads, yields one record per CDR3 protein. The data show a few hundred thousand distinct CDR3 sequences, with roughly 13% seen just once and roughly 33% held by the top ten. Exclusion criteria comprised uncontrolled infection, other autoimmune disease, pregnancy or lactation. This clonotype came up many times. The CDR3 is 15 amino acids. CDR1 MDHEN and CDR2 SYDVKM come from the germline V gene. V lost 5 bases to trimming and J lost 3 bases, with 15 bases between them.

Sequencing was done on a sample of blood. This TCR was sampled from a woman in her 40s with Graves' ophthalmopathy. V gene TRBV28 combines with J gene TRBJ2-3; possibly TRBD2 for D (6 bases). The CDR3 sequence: CASSMGGLGTDTQYF. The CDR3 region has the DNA TGTGCCAGCAGTATGGGGGGATTAGGTACAGATACGCAGTATTTT.